This record concerns one TCR beta chain sequence. This CDR3 contains 15 residues. The germline CDR1 and CDR2 sequences are KGHSH and LQKENI. Trimming removed 1 base from V and 6 bases from J; junction bases left unmatched: 4. The data belong to a study of blood T cell repertoires in COVID-19. TCRdb's table, derived via immunoSEQ multiplex PCR, lists solely in-frame clones and lacks some. In the table there are under 85,000 clones, around four fifths of which are singletons. Sequencing was performed on peripheral blood. This sequence originates from a man older than 75 with active or convalescent COVID-19. This rearrangement joins TRBV18 to TRBJ1-4, with 8 positions matching TRBD1. The CDR3: CASSPLGQGDEKLFF. CDR3 in DNA: TGTGCCAGCTCACCACTCGGACAGGGAGATGAAAAACTGTTTTTT.